These 27 T cell receptor beta chains originate from one sample sequenced in a study of T-cell memory formation after mild COVID-19. One entry per CDR3 protein results from TCRdb running MiXCR on the 5' RACE reads. This sample has 150,000 to 200,000 distinct CDR3 sequences, with under 14% found just once. Sequencing used PBMCs or a T cell subset sorted from them (not recorded which). The source of these receptors is a man aged 18 to 29 who had mild COVID-19 (a few samples of this study predate the infection). Cell type and time point are not known.

The rearrangement links TRBV20-1 to TRBJ2-1; D might be TRBD2 (7 bases). The V end lost 2 bases, the J end lost 6 bases, and 20 bases lay between the germline ends. This CDR3 has 16 residues. CDR1 and CDR2 from the germline V gene are DFQATT and SNEGSKA (reference sequence). In DNA, the CDR3 is TGCAGTGCTAGACTTTTCGCGGGGGCGTTGATCAATGAGCAGTTCTTC. Its protein product is CSARLFAGALINEQFF.

This chain links TRBV4-3 with TRBJ1-4; D might be TRBD1 (5 bases). Germline V gene sequence: CDR1 LGHNA, CDR2 YSLEER. The CDR3 has 18 residues. Trimming stripped 1 base from V and 0 bases from J, with 15 bases between. CDR3 sequence: CASSQVTGILATNEKLFF. For the CDR3, the DNA is TGCGCCAGCAGCCAAGTTACAGGAATCCTAGCAACTAATGAAAAACTGTTTTTT.

At least ten counts were recorded for this clonotype. The V gene is TRBV7-8, the J gene TRBJ2-1, with D uncertain. The CDR3 is 13 amino acids. Germline loops: CDR1 SGHVS, CDR2 FQNEAQ. Trimming stripped 1 base from V and 8 bases from J, with 9 bases between. The CDR3 DNA is TGTGCCAGCAGCTTAGTGCAAGACGATGAGCAGTTCTTC. It codes for CASSLVQDDEQFF.

This clonotype has a handful of counts. The CDR3 is CASSQDGTGGKGYTF. The CDR3 DNA reads as TGCGCCAGCAGCCAAGACGGGACAGGGGGTAAAGGCTACACCTTC. V is TRBV4-3 and J is TRBJ1-2; 11 positions agree with TRBD1. CDR1 and CDR2 (germline): LGHNA, YSLEER. The CDR3 length is 15 residues. The V segment lost 0 bases and the J segment 8 bases; nucleotides outside the gene matches: 5.

This clonotype was detected only a few times. This sequence joins TRBV29-1 and TRBJ1-5; D gene uncertain. V shed 5 bases and J shed 5 bases, with 10 bases lying between them. Per germline, CDR1 SQVTM and CDR2 ANQGSEA. The CDR3 is 12 residues long. The CDR3 bases are TGCAGCGTTTCTTCGGCCGATCAGCCCCAGCATTTT. This translates into CSVSSADQPQHF.

This clonotype was recorded at least ten times. The genes are TRBV6-6 and TRBJ1-2, with 8 bases fitting TRBD1. This CDR3 has 13 residues. The germline V gene has CDR1 MNHNY and CDR2 SVGAGI (reference sequence). The ends lost 2 bases at V and 8 bases at J; junction bases unmatched: 4. The CDR3 DNA sequence: TGTGCCAGCAGTTACGGGACAGGCGAGGGCTACACCTTC. This encodes CASSYGTGEGYTF.

This clonotype appeared a few times. The V call is TRBV9, the J call TRBJ2-1; D uncertain. The CDR3 contains 14 residues. The germline gives CDR1 SGDLS, CDR2 YYNGEE. Between the trimmed V and J ends, which lost 0 bases and 3 bases, there was a span of 7 bases. The CDR3 reads CASSVGADYNEQFF. CDR3 in DNA: TGTGCCAGCAGCGTAGGGGCAGACTACAATGAGCAGTTCTTC.

The J gene is TRBJ2-5, the V gene TRBV6-6; 7 bases line up with TRBD2. Germline values: CDR1 MNHNY, CDR2 SVGAGI (reference sequence). V shed 4 bases, J shed 7 bases, and the junction held 18 bases outside the gene matches. The CDR3 contains 17 residues. The CDR3 DNA reads TGTGCCAGCAGTTTATATGCGGGAGATCACCTCGAAGGGACCCAGTACTTC. Encoded protein: CASSLYAGDHLEGTQYF.

Only a few counts were recorded for this clonotype. The chain employs TRBV5-1 and TRBJ2-5; 9 bases fit TRBD2. V lost 2 bases and J lost 2; bases outside the gene matches: 4. This CDR3 spans 15 amino acids. Germline V gene sequence: CDR1 SGHRS, CDR2 YFSETQ. The CDR3: CASSFSGGHQETQYF. CDR3 DNA sequence: TGCGCCAGCAGCTTTAGCGGGGGTCATCAAGAGACCCAGTACTTC.

This clonotype was observed a few times. The J gene is TRBJ2-3, the V gene TRBV5-1, with 7 bases lining up with TRBD2. V was pared by 1 base and J by 0 bases, with 5 bases of the junction left unmatched. Germline CDR1 reads SGHRS; CDR2 reads YFSETQ. CDR3 length: 16 residues. The CDR3 reads CASSLRLAESTDTQYF. For the CDR3, the DNA is TGCGCCAGCAGCTTGCGCCTAGCGGAAAGCACAGATACGCAGTATTTT.

The chain uses TRBV19 and TRBJ1-1; D unresolved. The germline gives CDR1 LNHDA, CDR2 SQIVND (reference sequence). Trimming removed 5 bases from V and 0 bases from J, with 10 bases in between. The CDR3 spans 14 residues. DNA for the CDR3: TGTGCCAGTAGTGAGGGAACAGTGAACACTGAAGCTTTCTTT. Its translation: CASSEGTVNTEAFF.

This chain links TRBV9 with TRBJ2-2; D gene ambiguous. V was trimmed by 0 bases and J by 6 bases, leaving 12 bases between them. Per germline, CDR1 SGDLS and CDR2 YYNGEE. CDR3 length: 15 amino acids. The CDR3 coding sequence is TGTGCCAGCAGCGTAGGAGGTTCCGTTCCCGGGGAGCTGTTTTTT. The encoded protein is CASSVGGSVPGELFF.

Many counts were recorded for this clonotype. This sequence joins TRBV7-9 and TRBJ2-1; TRBD2 matches 8 bases. J lost 10 bases, V lost 5 bases, and 13 bases had no gene match. The CDR3 consists of 15 residues. Germline V gives CDR1 SEHNR, CDR2 FQNEAQ (reference sequence). CDR3 in DNA: TGTGCCAGCAGCCCAAGAGGGGCGGGGGGAGGAGAGCAGTTCTTC. As protein: CASSPRGAGGGEQFF. Together with reference TRBV7-9 and TRBJ2-1, the CDR3 gives the full variable domain: DTGVSQNPRHKITKRGQNVTFRCDPISEHNRLYWYRQTLGQGPEFLTYFQNEAQLEKSRLLSDRFSAERPKGSFSTLEIQRTEQGDSAMYLCASSPRGAGGGEQFFGPGTRLTVL.

In its sample, this clonotype was seen many times. The chain combines TRBV6-5 with TRBJ2-1, with 12 nucleotides matching TRBD1. Germline CDR1 and CDR2: MNHEY and SVGAGI. This CDR3 comprises 15 residues. The V and J ends lost 4 bases and 6 bases, in that order; junction bases with no gene match: 4. The CDR3 region is CASSSRDRGLNEQFF. In nucleotides, the CDR3 is TGTGCCAGCAGTTCCCGGGACAGGGGGCTCAATGAGCAGTTCTTC.

This clonotype was detected many times. The chain employs TRBV7-9 and TRBJ2-1; D is undetermined. V dropped 1 base and J dropped 6 bases, with 4 bases sitting between them. The CDR3 length is 12 residues. From germline, CDR1 is SEHNR and CDR2 FQNEAQ (reference sequence). The CDR3: CASSLDRNEQFF. The CDR3, as DNA: TGTGCCAGCAGCTTAGACCGCAATGAGCAGTTCTTC.

The CDR3 spells CASSPRLGDRGREVYGYTF. CDR3 DNA: TGTGCCAGCAGTCCGCGTCTCGGGGACAGGGGGCGAGAGGTGTATGGCTACACCTTC. The chain has TRBV27 and TRBJ1-2, with 12 bases matching TRBD1. The length of the CDR3 is 19 residues. V lost 5 bases to trimming and J lost 5 bases; unmatched junction nucleotides: 18. Per the germline V gene, CDR1 is MNHEY and CDR2 is SMNVEV (reference sequence).

This clonotype was detected a few times. The rearrangement joins TRBV19 to TRBJ2-3; 9 bases are a match to TRBD1. This CDR3 is built from 16 residues. V shed 6 bases and J 7 bases; nucleotides not matched to a gene: 14. The V gene's germline CDR1 is LNHDA and CDR2 SQIVND (reference sequence). The CDR3 here is CASSLTGTGSVYTQYF. CDR3 nucleotides: TGTGCCAGTAGCCTCACGGGGACAGGGAGCGTATATACGCAGTATTTT.

The table lists this clonotype with a few counts. This chain joins TRBV5-1 and TRBJ1-1; D call uncertain. Germline V gene data show CDR1 as SGHRS and CDR2 as YFSETQ. The CDR3 length is 14 residues. V shed 4 bases and J shed 0 bases, with 10 bases lying between them. Here the CDR3 DNA reads TGCGCCAGCAGCCTGTCAGGTTTGAACACTGAAGCTTTCTTT. This encodes CASSLSGLNTEAFF.

The chain uses TRBV6-6 and TRBJ1-6; D possibly corresponds to TRBD1 (5 bases). Germline V gives CDR1 MNHNY, CDR2 SVGAGI (reference sequence). With 2 bases removed from V and 5 bases from J, the gap between germline ends came to 10 bases. The CDR3 is 15 residues long. The CDR3 region is CASSYRTKDNSPLHF. The CDR3 DNA reads as TGTGCCAGCAGTTACCGGACAAAAGATAATTCACCCCTCCACTTT.

The V call is TRBV7-3, the J call TRBJ2-1, with no clear D. Germline CDR1 SGHTA, CDR2 FQGTGA. V shed 5 bases and J shed 0 bases, with 8 bases lying between them. This CDR3 comprises 14 residues. CDR3 in amino acids: CASSPQSSYNEQFF. The CDR3 DNA is TGTGCCAGCAGCCCCCAGAGCTCCTACAATGAGCAGTTCTTC.

The rearrangement uses TRBV24-1 and TRBJ2-1, with 13 bases aligning to TRBD2. The CDR3 extends over 16 amino acids. Per the germline V gene, CDR1 is KGHDR and CDR2 is SFDVKD. The J segment lost 7 bases and the V segment lost 4 bases, leaving 6 bases of the junction unmatched. The DNA for the CDR3 is TGTGCCACCAGTGAAGTACTAGCGGGGGGGCAAAATGAGCAGTTCTTC. Translating it yields CATSEVLAGGQNEQFF.

V usage is TRBV19 and J usage is TRBJ2-1, with D possibly being TRBD2 (6 bases). Germline assignment: CDR1 LNHDA and CDR2 SQIVND (reference sequence). V was cut by 4 bases and J by 3 bases, with 7 bases left in between. This CDR3 is built from 13 residues. The CDR3 DNA follows: TGTGCCAGTAGTAGGGGGGACTACAATGAGCAGTTCTTC. Its protein product is CASSRGDYNEQFF.

This chain connects TRBV20-1 to TRBJ1-5; 8 bases fit TRBD1. In germline, CDR1 is DFQATT, CDR2 SNEGSKA (reference sequence). The ends lost 3 bases at V and 4 bases at J; junction bases unmatched: 8. This CDR3 spans 15 amino acids. The DNA for the CDR3 is TGCAGTGCTAGGGATCCCCGGGACAGGAATCAGCCCCAGCATTTT. As protein: CSARDPRDRNQPQHF.

The CDR3 DNA is TGTGCCAGCAGCCACCGGAGGACCGGCCCGGTCGGGTCACCCCTCCACTTT. As protein: CASSHRRTGPVGSPLHF. The V gene is TRBV3-1, the J gene TRBJ1-6; D gene uncertain. The CDR3 is made up of 17 amino acids. The germline CDR1 and CDR2 sequences are LGHDT and YNNKEL (reference sequence). V was clipped by 3 bases and J by 10 bases, with 22 bases between them.

This clonotype occurred a few times. This chain joins TRBV6-5 and TRBJ2-5; D might be TRBD2 (6 bases). CDR1 is MNHEY, CDR2 SVGAGI, per germline. The V and J ends lost 2 bases and 0 bases respectively, with 16 bases between them. The CDR3 totals 17 residues. CDR3 coding DNA: TGTGCCAGCAGTTACGCCTATATCGGGGGTAACCAAGAGACCCAGTACTTC. The encoded protein is CASSYAYIGGNQETQYF.

This clonotype was observed a few times. This chain joins TRBV19 and TRBJ1-1; no firm D call. The ends were cut back, 3 bases at V and 1 base at J, with 6 bases in the middle. Germline CDR1 LNHDA, CDR2 SQIVND (reference sequence). The CDR3 is 13 residues long. The CDR3 DNA sequence: TGTGCCAGTAGTATTCGGCGGAACACTGAAGCTTTCTTT. Encoded protein: CASSIRRNTEAFF.

This clonotype was recorded a few times. The chain employs TRBV5-1 and TRBJ2-5; D is possibly TRBD1 (6 bases). The germline V and J ends were trimmed by 4 bases and 5 bases, with 12 bases remaining between them. Germline CDR1 and CDR2: SGHRS and YFSETQ. The CDR3 runs 13 residues. As DNA, the CDR3 is TGCGCCAGCAGCGAGGGGACACTGGAGACCCAGTACTTC. Its protein is CASSEGTLETQYF. The complete variable domain, with remaining parts taken from reference TRBV5-1 and TRBJ2-5, reads KAGVTQTPRYLIKTRGQQVTLSCSPISGHRSVSWYQQTPGQGLQFLFEYFSETQRNKGNFPGRFSGRQFSNSRSEMNVSTLELGDSALYLCASSEGTLETQYFGPGTRLLVL.